This entry lists 26 T cell receptor beta chains sequenced from one sample in a study of cytomegalovirus exposure and HLA in healthy donors. PCR involved 60 Vbeta and 13 Jbeta primers. The method was immunoSEQ multiplex PCR; TCRdb's version includes in-frame clones alone and lacks a portion of them. The table has 190,000 or so clones, about four fifths seen once. The sequencing input was PBMCs. All receptors come from a male donor in good health and CMV-seropositive.

The rearrangement joins TRBV7-9 to TRBJ1-5; D possibly corresponds to TRBD1 (5 bases). CDR1 and CDR2 (germline): SEHNR, FQNEAQ (reference sequence). The V gene lost 3 bases and the J gene lost 4 bases, with 16 bases spanning the gap. The CDR3 length is 16 residues. The CDR3 reads CASSFGAGSVNQPQHF. The CDR3 nucleotides read TGTGCCAGCAGCTTTGGGGCAGGGTCAGTGAATCAGCCCCAGCATTTT.

V is TRBV5-1 and J is TRBJ1-2; TRBD1 might be the D (5 bases). The V end was cut by 4 bases, the J end by 4 bases, with 14 bases between. The CDR3 is 14 residues long. CDR1 and CDR2 from the germline V gene are SGHRS and YFSETQ. CDR3 coding DNA: TGCGCCAGCAGCGGAGTTGACAGCCTCTATGGCTACACCTTC. This encodes CASSGVDSLYGYTF.

The genes are TRBV7-3 and TRBJ2-5; TRBD2 is a possible D gene (6 bases). V was clipped by 0 bases and J by 2 bases, with 10 bases between them. Germline CDR1 and CDR2: SGHTA and FQGTGA. This CDR3 is 15 amino acids long. The CDR3 nucleotides are TGTGCCAGCAGCTTAACTGGTCTAGCGCAAGAGACCCAGTACTTC. Protein: CASSLTGLAQETQYF.

The chain couples TRBV9 to TRBJ2-6, with 7 bases matching TRBD1. Trimming took 3 bases from V and 0 from J; bases not matched to a gene: 6. In germline, CDR1 is SGDLS, CDR2 YYNGEE. The CDR3 contains 17 residues. This CDR3 is CASSGRQGSSGANVLTF. CDR3 DNA: TGTGCCAGCAGCGGAAGACAGGGAAGCTCTGGGGCCAACGTCCTGACTTTC.

The J gene is TRBJ2-5, the V gene TRBV27, with 7 bases identical to TRBD1. Germline V gene lookup returns CDR1 MNHEY and CDR2 SMNVEV (reference sequence). The CDR3 extends over 17 amino acids. The V gene end was trimmed by 7 bases and the J gene end by 4 bases; junction bases not matched to a gene: 18. CDR3 protein: CASTPLRLQGTGETQYF. CDR3 nucleotides: TGTGCCAGCACCCCCCTGCGTCTACAGGGGACGGGAGAGACCCAGTACTTC.

The chain uses TRBV7-3 and TRBJ2-7, with D possibly being TRBD1 (6 bases). Per the germline V gene, CDR1 is SGHTA and CDR2 is FQGTGA. The CDR3 is 13 residues long. V lost 1 base and J lost 6, with 10 bases in between. CDR3 sequence (DNA): TGTGCCAGCAGCTTAATGATAGGGGGCGAGCAGTACTTC. Its translation: CASSLMIGGEQYF. The full variable domain, completed using reference TRBV7-3 and TRBJ2-7, is GAGVSQTPSNKVTEKGKYVELRCDPISGHTALYWYRQSLGQGPEFLIYFQGTGAADDSGLPNDRFFAVRPEGSVSTLKIQRTERGDSAVYLCASSLMIGGEQYFGPGTRLTVT.

The V call is TRBV27, the J call TRBJ2-7; D unresolved. The CDR3 is 13 amino acids. The germline gives CDR1 MNHEY, CDR2 SMNVEV (reference sequence). V was pared by 7 bases and J by 0 bases, with 10 bases between. For the CDR3, the DNA is TGTGCCAGCACCCAAGGAGACTCCTACGAGCAGTACTTC. This sequence encodes CASTQGDSYEQYF.

This chain connects TRBV28 to TRBJ1-5; no firm D call. Germline CDR1 is MDHEN and CDR2 is SYDVKM. V lost 3 bases to trimming and J lost 4 bases, with 10 bases between them. The CDR3 has 14 amino acids. In nucleotides, the CDR3 is TGTGCCAGCAGTTTTTGGTCGGTTAATCAGCCCCAGCATTTT. Protein sequence: CASSFWSVNQPQHF.

This chain links TRBV7-9 with TRBJ2-7, with D hard to call. The CDR3 covers 13 residues. Trimming shortened V by 7 bases and J by 3 bases, and 13 bases separated the two germline ends. Germline CDR1 SEHNR, CDR2 FQNEAQ (reference sequence). The CDR3 spells CASNQLLHYEQYF. The CDR3 DNA reads as TGTGCCAGCAATCAATTACTCCACTACGAGCAGTACTTC.

This clone was seen more than once but under ten times. The V call is TRBV7-3, the J call TRBJ2-2, with 7 bases fitting TRBD1. The V segment lost 6 bases and the J segment 3 bases; nucleotides outside the gene matches: 7. Germline lookup yields CDR1 SGHTA and CDR2 FQGTGA. The CDR3 spans 15 residues. Written as DNA, the CDR3 is TGTGCCAGCAGGCTCACGACAGGGCACACCGGGGAGCTGTTTTTT. This codes for CASRLTTGHTGELFF.

This chain joins TRBV28 and TRBJ1-2; 7 bases are a match to TRBD1. This CDR3 region has 14 residues. Germline assignment: CDR1 MDHEN and CDR2 SYDVKM. V lost 5 bases to trimming and J lost 6 bases; unmatched junction nucleotides: 9. The CDR3: CASSPTGEGDGYTF. The CDR3 DNA follows: TGTGCCAGCAGTCCCACAGGGGAAGGTGATGGCTACACCTTC.

The chain employs TRBV6-5 and TRBJ2-3, with D possibly matching TRBD1 (5 bases). CDR3 length equals 14 residues. Trimming shortened V by 5 bases and J by 6 bases, and 15 bases separated the two germline ends. From germline, CDR1 is MNHEY and CDR2 SVGAGI. CDR3: CASSPIPPGDTQYF. The CDR3 region has the DNA TGTGCCAGCAGTCCAATCCCCCCAGGGGATACGCAGTATTTT.

The rearrangement uses TRBV11-2 and TRBJ2-2, with D maybe TRBD2 (6 bases). From germline, CDR1 is SGHAT and CDR2 FQNNGV. The CDR3 totals 18 residues. Trimming removed 0 bases at V and 3 bases at J, with 17 bases between. Written as DNA, the CDR3 is TGTGCCAGCAGCTTAGATGTTTACGCGGGGTTAGACACCGGGGAGCTGTTTTTT. Protein: CASSLDVYAGLDTGELFF.

The chain carries TRBV5-4 and TRBJ1-3; no clear D. Germline V gene lookup returns CDR1 SGHNT and CDR2 YYREEE (reference sequence). This CDR3 has 15 amino acids. V was trimmed by 0 bases and J by 0 bases, leaving 7 bases between them. The CDR3 sequence is CASSLDGVSGNTIYF. CDR3 coding DNA: TGTGCCAGCAGCTTGGACGGTGTCTCTGGAAACACCATATATTTT.

The chain couples TRBV7-3 to TRBJ1-5, with D tentatively TRBD1 (5 bases). The V and J ends lost 2 bases and 4 bases respectively, with 6 bases between them. From germline, CDR1 is SGHTA and CDR2 FQGTGA. The CDR3 has 13 amino acids. As DNA, the CDR3 is TGTGCCAGCAGCTTAGACAGAAATCAGCCCCAGCATTTT. This sequence encodes CASSLDRNQPQHF.

The V gene is TRBV18, the J gene TRBJ2-7, with D unclear. Trimming took 1 base from V and 1 from J, leaving 14 bases between them. Germline CDR1 KGHSH, CDR2 LQKENI. The CDR3 is 16 residues long. The DNA of the CDR3 is TGTGCCAGCTCACCACTCCCCGGGTTTGGGTCCTACGAGCAGTACTTC. This encodes CASSPLPGFGSYEQYF.

This clone was detected a few times. The chain has TRBV28 and TRBJ2-7, with 8 bases lining up with TRBD2. This CDR3 region has 16 residues. Germline V lookup: CDR1 MDHEN, CDR2 SYDVKM. V lost 5 bases, J lost 4 bases, and 13 bases stayed unmatched. The CDR3 protein is CASSGGGLAGFYEQYF. The CDR3 DNA sequence: TGTGCCAGCAGTGGGGGAGGGCTAGCGGGTTTTTACGAGCAGTACTTC.

This chain connects TRBV7-2 to TRBJ2-5; D is possibly TRBD2 (6 bases). The V gene lost 0 bases and the J gene lost 2 bases, with 10 bases spanning the gap. The CDR3 extends over 15 amino acids. The germline V gene encodes CDR1 SGHTA and CDR2 FQGNSA. CDR3 in amino acids: CASSLAWGDQETQYF. For the CDR3, the DNA is TGTGCCAGCAGCTTAGCCTGGGGGGATCAAGAGACCCAGTACTTC.

The chain carries TRBV9 and TRBJ2-6; weak D call: TRBD2 (5 bases). The CDR3 totals 16 residues. V dropped 4 bases and J dropped 2 bases, with 13 bases sitting between them. From germline, CDR1 is SGDLS and CDR2 YYNGEE. In nucleotides, the CDR3 is TGTGCCAGCAGCCGTAGGATCGGGGCTGGGGCCAACGTCCTGACTTTC. It encodes CASSRRIGAGANVLTF.

The chain carries TRBV5-6 and TRBJ1-1, with unresolved D. V was pared by 4 bases and J by 0 bases, with 7 bases between. CDR1 is SGHDT and CDR2 is YYEEEE in the germline V gene. The CDR3 spans 13 residues. This chain's CDR3 is CASSRSVNTEAFF. The CDR3, as DNA: TGTGCCAGCAGCCGTTCGGTGAACACTGAAGCTTTCTTT.

The chain has TRBV2 and TRBJ1-4; TRBD1 might be the D (6 bases). The CDR3 loop spans 16 amino acids. With 4 bases removed from V and 10 bases from J, the gap between germline ends came to 22 bases. CDR1 is SNHLY, CDR2 FYNNEI, per germline. DNA of the CDR3: TGTGCCAGCAGTGGGAAACGGACAGAGACCGGTTCAAAACTGTTTTTT. This codes for CASSGKRTETGSKLFF.

The chain's CDR3 is CASSIRDEQYF. The CDR3 nucleotides read TGTGCCAGCAGCATACGCGACGAGCAGTACTTC. This chain uses TRBV7-2 with TRBJ2-7; D is undetermined. Trimming took off 5 bases at V and 5 bases at J, with 7 bases between the two ends. The CDR3 loop spans 11 amino acids. CDR1 SGHTA and CDR2 FQGNSA come from the germline V gene. The variable domain in full, with the rest retrieved from reference TRBV7-2 and TRBJ2-7, is GAGVSQSPSNKVTEKGKDVELRCDPISGHTALYWYRQSLGQGLEFLIYFQGNSAPDKSGLPSDRFSAERTGGSVSTLTIQRTQQEDSAVYLCASSIRDEQYFGPGTRLTVT.

The chain joins TRBV18 to TRBJ1-2, with a possible D match to TRBD1 (5 bases). The CDR3 is 13 residues long. Germline-derived CDR1 and CDR2 are KGHSH and LQKENI. Trimming shortened V by 3 bases and J by 6 bases, and 11 bases separated the two germline ends. CDR3 region: CASSPETGDGYTF. The CDR3 DNA is TGTGCCAGCTCACCTGAGACGGGGGATGGCTACACCTTC.

V usage is TRBV4-1 and J usage is TRBJ1-1; tentative D call: TRBD1 (5 bases). Germline CDR1 and CDR2: MGHRA and YSYEKL. Trimming shortened V by 4 bases and J by 7 bases, and 19 bases separated the two germline ends. The CDR3 runs 15 residues. The CDR3 spells CASSPTPGGLGEAFF. CDR3 nucleotide sequence: TGCGCCAGCAGCCCGACGCCCGGGGGTCTAGGTGAAGCTTTCTTT.

This chain uses TRBV10-3 with TRBJ2-5; TRBD1 might be the D (6 bases). The CDR3 extends over 17 amino acids. Germline lookup yields CDR1 ENHRY and CDR2 SYGVKD. The V end lost 0 bases, the J end lost 0 bases, and 14 bases lay between the germline ends. DNA of the CDR3: TGTGCCATCAGTGAGTCGATGACAGGCGGGTACCAAGAGACCCAGTACTTC. Translated: CAISESMTGGYQETQYF.

The genes are TRBV30 and TRBJ2-3; TRBD2 aligns across 11 bases. Germline loops: CDR1 GTSNPN, CDR2 SVGIG (reference sequence). V gave up 2 bases and J gave up 0 bases; unmatched junction bases: 7. The CDR3 runs to 17 residues. CDR3 bases: TGTGCCTGGAGTTCTCGACTAGCGGGGACTAGCACAGATACGCAGTATTTT. It encodes CAWSSRLAGTSTDTQYF.